This T cell receptor (beta chain) stems from a study of CD8 T cells in Susac syndrome. Study information: Treatment at blood withdrawal was none, corticosteroids, or intravenous immunoglobulin alone in Susac syndrome patients.

The V gene's germline CDR1 is MNHEY and CDR2 SMNVEV (reference sequence). V was clipped by 5 bases and J by 2 bases; unmatched bases: 12. The CDR3 consists of 16 residues. Whole-study findings and limits: The number of Susac-specific public clones found was about 15 in total CD8+ repertoires and several in CD8+ TEMRA repertoires. Clonal expansion involving Susac CD8+ cells peaked in TEMRA cells and active patients.

Reverse transcription of roughly 0.5 to 1 ug RNA was performed with random hexamers. MiXCR was run by TCRdb on the immunoSEQ multiplex PCR reads, yielding one entry per CDR3 protein. The repertoire includes tens of thousands of distinct CDR3 sequences, 95% of them detected once, and roughly 0.46% sits in the top ten. Comments on this clonotype: The antigen remains undetermined.

Negative isolation yielded CD8+ and CD4+ T cells; FACS enriched TEMRA cells. The V call is TRBV27, the J call TRBJ2-7, with 7 bases identical to TRBD1. The source of this sequence is a human donor with Susac syndrome. Sequencing input: CD8+ T cells from PBMCs. Here the CDR3 reads CASSHHTTGLAYEQYF. DNA for the CDR3: TGTGCCAGCAGTCACCACACGACAGGGCTGGCCTACGAGCAGTACTTC.